This T cell receptor (beta chain) was profiled in a study of cytomegalovirus exposure and HLA in healthy donors. Study results and limitations: The study recorded some 160 TCR beta chains that were cytomegalovirus-associated. Later analysis indicated greater clonal expansion among HLA-associated TCR beta chains than among equally common other chains. Analysis was carried out at a later point, and it linked a missense DCLRE1C variant to TCR beta V- and J-gene trimming. Reportedly, fewer N-insertions than the roughly 690-donor mean appeared in an Asian-associated ancestry cluster in a later analysis.

For this clone: What it recognizes is unknown.

The PCR had 60 Vbeta and 13 Jbeta primers. Produced via immunoSEQ multiplex PCR; TCRdb's table is partial and in-frame only. The repertoire holds about 200,000 clones, with 75% to 80% as singletons. The CDR3 has 15 residues. The germline CDR1 and CDR2 sequences are MNHEY and SVGAGI. The V end lost 5 bases, the J end lost 5 bases, and 16 bases lay between the germline ends. The clonotype comes from a male donor in good health and CMV-seronegative. Specimen: PBMCs. The chain recombines TRBV6-5 with TRBJ1-5, with TRBD1 as a possible D gene (5 bases). This CDR3 is CASSPRRVSDQPQHF. The CDR3 DNA follows: TGTGCCAGCAGTCCCCGCAGGGTAAGCGATCAGCCCCAGCATTTT.